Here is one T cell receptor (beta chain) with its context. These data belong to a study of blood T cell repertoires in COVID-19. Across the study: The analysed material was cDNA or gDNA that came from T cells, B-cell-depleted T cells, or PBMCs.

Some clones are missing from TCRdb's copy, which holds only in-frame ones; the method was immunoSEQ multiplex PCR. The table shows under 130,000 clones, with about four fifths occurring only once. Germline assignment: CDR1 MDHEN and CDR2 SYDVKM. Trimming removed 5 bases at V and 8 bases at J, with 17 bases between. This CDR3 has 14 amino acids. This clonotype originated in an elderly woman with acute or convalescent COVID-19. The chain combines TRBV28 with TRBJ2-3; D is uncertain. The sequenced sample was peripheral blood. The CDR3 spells CASSPSTTPGTQYF. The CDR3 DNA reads TGTGCCAGCAGTCCGTCGACCACCCCGGGTACGCAGTATTTT.